This T cell receptor beta chain is from a study of T cells after yellow fever vaccination. The trim removed 5 bases at V and 4 bases at J, leaving 14 bases unmatched. Per germline, CDR1 SGHTA and CDR2 FQGNSA. This CDR3 has 17 amino acids. It was through 5'RACE template switching that TCR cDNA was made, with a universal primer site and UMIs added. Each CDR3 protein is one row after TCRdb ran MiXCR on the 5' RACE reads. The table includes 500,000 to 700,000 distinct CDR3 sequences, roughly 19% detected once. Overall study findings and caveats: A weaker secondary response peaked on day 5, the primary on day 15. The CD4 compartment and the CD8 compartment contained a small share of clonotypes in common. The bulk population could contribute abundant contaminating clonotypes to FACS-sorted repertoires.

Worth noting for this clonotype: Its antigen is unidentified.

The V gene is TRBV7-2, the J gene TRBJ2-5, with TRBD2 identical over 9 bases. This clonotype was sampled from a man younger than 40 who received the YFV17D yellow fever vaccine. The sample was PBMCs, taken 15 days after the yellow fever booster vaccination. The CDR3 DNA reads TGTGCCAGCAGCCCCCTGGGGCTAGCGGGAATGGGAGAGACCCAGTACTTC. Protein sequence: CASSPLGLAGMGETQYF.